The 11 T cell receptor beta chains below were found in one sample sequenced in a study of blood T cell repertoires in COVID-19. This table comes from immunoSEQ multiplex PCR, and its TCRdb copy is limited to in-frame clones, with some not included. The table lists 250,000 to 300,000 clones, approximately 83% of them singletons. Sequencing used peripheral blood. The receptors were sampled from a woman aged 70 to 79 with acute or convalescent COVID-19.

The gene calls are TRBV5-1 and TRBJ1-5; 10 nucleotides line up with TRBD1. V dropped 3 bases and J dropped 7; count of bases not matched to a gene: 4. Germline V CDR1 and CDR2: SGHRS, YFSETQ. The CDR3 length is 14 residues. The chain's CDR3 is CASSWTGGEQPQHF. CDR3 in DNA: TGCGCCAGCAGCTGGACAGGGGGAGAACAGCCCCAGCATTTT. Full variable domain (rest looked up from reference TRBV5-1 and TRBJ1-5): KAGVTQTPRYLIKTRGQQVTLSCSPISGHRSVSWYQQTPGQGLQFLFEYFSETQRNKGNFPGRFSGRQFSNSRSEMNVSTLELGDSALYLCASSWTGGEQPQHFGDGTRLSIL.

The chain combines TRBV24-1 with TRBJ1-5, with D tentatively TRBD1 (6 bases). Trimming shortened V by 3 bases and J by 5 bases, and 10 bases separated the two germline ends. The CDR3 consists of 14 residues. The germline V gene has CDR1 KGHDR and CDR2 SFDVKD. The CDR3 sequence is CATSDAGADQPQHF. The DNA for the CDR3 is TGTGCCACCAGTGATGCGGGGGCGGATCAGCCCCAGCATTTT.

V gene TRBV2 combines with J gene TRBJ1-6; 7 bases line up with TRBD1. Germline-derived CDR1 and CDR2 are SNHLY and FYNNEI. After removal of 5 bases from V and 9 bases from J, the junction contained 7 bases not matched to a gene. There are 14 residues in the CDR3. Here the CDR3 DNA reads TGTGCCAGCAGTAGGGAACAGGGGAGTTCACCCCTCCACTTT. It yields the protein CASSREQGSSPLHF.

This chain links TRBV7-9 with TRBJ2-5, with 13 bases matching TRBD2. The J segment lost 4 bases and the V segment lost 5 bases, leaving 4 bases of the junction unmatched. The CDR3 runs 15 residues. Germline V CDR1 and CDR2: SEHNR, FQNEAQ (reference sequence). CDR3 nucleotide sequence: TGTGCCAGCAGCCTCACTAGCGGGGGGGTAGAGACCCAGTACTTC. Translating it yields CASSLTSGGVETQYF. The full variable domain, in which reference TRBV7-9 and TRBJ2-5 provide the parts outside the CDR3, is DTGVSQNPRHKITKRGQNVTFRCDPISEHNRLYWYRQTLGQGPEFLTYFQNEAQLEKSRLLSDRFSAERPKGSFSTLEIQRTEQGDSAMYLCASSLTSGGVETQYFGPGTRLLVL.

The J gene is TRBJ1-2, the V gene TRBV2, with D hard to call. The CDR3 covers 14 residues. CDR1 is SNHLY, CDR2 FYNNEI, per germline. The V and J ends lost 5 bases and 4 bases respectively, with 14 bases between them. The CDR3 reads CASSLPSAVYGYTF. The CDR3 bases are TGTGCCAGCAGTCTCCCGAGTGCGGTCTATGGCTACACCTTC.

A single count supports this clone. The chain links TRBV9 to TRBJ1-1, with no clear D. CDR3 length equals 14 residues. V gave up 0 bases and J gave up 1 base, with 7 bases separating them. Germline lookup yields CDR1 SGDLS and CDR2 YYNGEE. The CDR3 nucleotides read TGTGCCAGCAGCGTAGGTCTGCGGAACACTGAAGCTTTCTTT. Encoded protein: CASSVGLRNTEAFF.

This clone was counted once. The V call is TRBV20-1, the J call TRBJ1-2, with D possibly being TRBD1 (5 bases). The CDR3 is 11 residues long. CDR1 is DFQATT and CDR2 is SNEGSKA in the germline V gene (reference sequence). With 2 bases removed from V and 8 bases from J, the gap between germline ends came to 9 bases. As DNA, the CDR3 is TGCAGTGCTAGACAGGGTTTAGGCTACACCTTC. Translated, it gives CSARQGLGYTF.

The chain's CDR3 is CSVRSGGGWETQYF. CDR3 bases: TGCAGCGTTAGAAGCGGCGGGGGCTGGGAGACCCAGTACTTC. V is TRBV29-1 and J is TRBJ2-5; tentatively, D is TRBD2 (7 bases). This CDR3 is built from 14 residues. The germline CDR1 and CDR2 sequences are SQVTM and ANQGSEA. Trimming removed 5 bases from V and 5 bases from J, with 18 bases in between.

The chain joins TRBV5-4 to TRBJ2-2, with a weak D call TRBD1 (5 bases). Trimming left V 0 bases short and J 7 bases short, with 13 bases between. This CDR3 spans 15 amino acids. Germline V lookup: CDR1 SGHNT, CDR2 YYREEE (reference sequence). CDR3 DNA sequence: TGTGCCAGCAGCTTGGTGGGGCCCGGAGACGGGGAGCTGTTTTTT. Translation gives CASSLVGPGDGELFF.

The chain couples TRBV10-1 to TRBJ1-5; weak D call: TRBD1 (5 bases). V was trimmed by 9 bases and J by 4 bases, leaving 28 bases between them. CDR1 and CDR2 from the germline V gene are WNHNN and SYGVQD (reference sequence). The CDR3 has 18 residues. CDR3: CARTRQQKGSAANQPQHF. The CDR3 DNA reads as TGCGCCAGAACGCGACAGCAAAAGGGTTCCGCCGCTAATCAGCCCCAGCATTTT.

The chain uses TRBV11-2 and TRBJ2-7; D is ambiguous. The length of the CDR3 is 11 residues. CDR1 and CDR2 from the germline V gene are SGHAT and FQNNGV. V dropped 6 bases and J dropped 3 bases, with 6 bases sitting between them. CDR3 nucleotides: TGTGCCAGCAGACGAGGCTACGAGCAGTACTTC. Amino acids: CASRRGYEQYF.